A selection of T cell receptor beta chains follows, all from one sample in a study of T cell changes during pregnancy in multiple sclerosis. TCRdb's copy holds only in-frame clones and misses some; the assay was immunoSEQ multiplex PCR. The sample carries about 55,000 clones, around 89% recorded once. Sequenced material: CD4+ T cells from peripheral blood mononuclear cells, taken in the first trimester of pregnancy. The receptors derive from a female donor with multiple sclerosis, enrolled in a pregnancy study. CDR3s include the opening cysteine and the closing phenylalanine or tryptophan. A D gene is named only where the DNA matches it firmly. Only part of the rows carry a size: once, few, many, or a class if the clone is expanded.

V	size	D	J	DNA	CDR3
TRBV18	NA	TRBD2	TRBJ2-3	TGTGCCAGCTCACCACCGGGGACTAGCGGGAGACTCTCAGATACGCAGTATTTT	CASSPPGTSGRLSDTQYF
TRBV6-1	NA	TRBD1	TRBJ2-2	TGTGCCAGCATAGTTCAGGGGGCTGGCACCGGGGAGCTGTTTTTT	CASIVQGAGTGELFF
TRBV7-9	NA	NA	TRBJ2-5	TGTGCCAGCAGCCCACTGACAGTGGAGACCCAGTACTTC	CASSPLTVETQYF
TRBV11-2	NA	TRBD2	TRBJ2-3	TGTGCCAGCAGCTTAATAGGCGGGGGGGCACGAGATACGCAGTATTTT	CASSLIGGGARDTQYF
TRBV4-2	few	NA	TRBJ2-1	TGTGCCAGCAGCCGAGTAGGGGGGGACTACAATGAGCAGTTCTTC	CASSRVGGDYNEQFF
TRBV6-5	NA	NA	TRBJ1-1	TGTGCCAGCAGTGAGTTGAACACTGAAGCTTTCTTT	CASSELNTEAFF
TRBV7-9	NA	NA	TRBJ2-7	TGTGCCAGCAGCTTGGCGGGTATCTACGAGCAGTACTTC	CASSLAGIYEQYF
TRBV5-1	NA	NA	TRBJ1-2	TGCGCCAGCAACGGGGGGCGAAACTATGGCTACACCTTC	CASNGGRNYGYTF
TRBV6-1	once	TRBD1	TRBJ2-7	TGTGCCAGCAGTGAAGCACCCAGGGGGCAGCAGTACTTC	CASSEAPRGQQYF
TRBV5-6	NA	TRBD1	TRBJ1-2	TGTGCCAGCAGCAAGACAGGGGGGCAGGGCTACACCTTC	CASSKTGGQGYTF
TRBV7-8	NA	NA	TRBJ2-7	TGTGCCAGCAGCTTAGTCCTAGCAGTCAACGAGCAGTACTTC	CASSLVLAVNEQYF
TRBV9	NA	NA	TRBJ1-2	TGTGCCAGCAGCGCAGGCCTAGGGACAAGCTATGGCTACACCTTC	CASSAGLGTSYGYTF
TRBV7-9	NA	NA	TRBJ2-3	TGTGCCAGCAGCTTACAGGCAGATACGCAGTATTTT	CASSLQADTQYF
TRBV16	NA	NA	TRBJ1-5	TGTGCCAGCAGCCAATCCAGGCCAGGTGCTTGGGTACAGCCCCAGCATTTT	CASSQSRPGAWVQPQHF
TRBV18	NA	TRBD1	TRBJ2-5	TGTGCCAGCTCACCACGGCAGGGGGCGTTAGAGACCCAGTACTTC	CASSPRQGALETQYF
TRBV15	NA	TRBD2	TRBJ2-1	TGTGCCACCAGCAGAGGCCATAGCGTGGGGGAGGGGATGTACAATGAGCAGTTCTTC	CATSRGHSVGEGMYNEQFF
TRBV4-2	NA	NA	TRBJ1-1	TGTGCCAGCAGCCGAGAACTTTGGCTCGGGACTGAAGCTTTCTTT	CASSRELWLGTEAFF
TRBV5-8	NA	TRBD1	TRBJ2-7	TGTGCCAGCAGCTCGACCGGACAGGGTAGAGGGGAGCAGTACTTC	CASSSTGQGRGEQYF
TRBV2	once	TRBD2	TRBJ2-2	TGTGCCAGCAGCCGGACTAGCGGGGCCGGGGAGCTGTTTTTT	CASSRTSGAGELFF
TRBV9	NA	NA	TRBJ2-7	TGTGCCAGCAGCGTAAGCCCTACCCTCAACGAGCAGTACTTC	CASSVSPTLNEQYF
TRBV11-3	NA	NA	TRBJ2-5	TGTGCCAGCAGCTTATTAACAGGGTCCCAAGAGACCCAGTACTTC	CASSLLTGSQETQYF
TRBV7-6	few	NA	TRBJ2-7	TGTGCCAGCAGTGTCGGACATGGATCCTACGAGCAGTACTTC	CASSVGHGSYEQYF
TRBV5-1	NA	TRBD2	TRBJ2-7	TGCGCTACGCAGCGGGACGAAGACTACGAGCAGTACTTC	CATQRDEDYEQYF
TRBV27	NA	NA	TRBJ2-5	TGTGCCAGCAGACTTAGCGGTTCGAGGCAGACCCAGTACTTC	CASRLSGSRQTQYF
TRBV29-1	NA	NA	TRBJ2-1	TGCAGCGTTGAGGACTGGCACAATGAGCAGTTCTTC	CSVEDWHNEQFF
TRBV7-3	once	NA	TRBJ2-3	TGTGCCAGCAGCTTACGGGCGGGATCCACAGATACGCAGTATTTT	CASSLRAGSTDTQYF
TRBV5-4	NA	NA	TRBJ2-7	TGTGCCAGCAGCTTGGGGGGGGATGAGCAGTACTTC	CASSLGGDEQYF
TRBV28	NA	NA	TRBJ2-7	TGTGCCAGCAGTCCGGGATCCACAGCAAACTACGAGCAGTACTTC	CASSPGSTANYEQYF
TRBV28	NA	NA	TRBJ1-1	TGTGCCAGCATAACTCCGGGGAACACTGAAGCTTTCTTT	CASITPGNTEAFF
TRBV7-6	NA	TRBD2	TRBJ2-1	TGTGCCAGCAGCTATACTAGCGGGGTCTACAATGAGCAGTTCTTC	CASSYTSGVYNEQFF
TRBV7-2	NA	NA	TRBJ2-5	TGTGCCAGCAGCTTAACCTTCAGGGGCCAAGAGACCCAGTACTTC	CASSLTFRGQETQYF
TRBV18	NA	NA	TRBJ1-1	TGTGCCAGCTCACCTTCGGCGGTGAACACTGAAGCTTTCTTT	CASSPSAVNTEAFF
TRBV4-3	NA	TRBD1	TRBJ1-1	TGCGCCAGCAGCCAAATGACAGGGGGACGAAGGACTGAAGCTTTCTTT	CASSQMTGGRRTEAFF
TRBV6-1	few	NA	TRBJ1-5	TGTGCCAGCAGTATACAGGGACATCAGCCCCAGCATTTT	CASSIQGHQPQHF
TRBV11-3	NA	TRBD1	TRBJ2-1	TGTGCCAGCAGCTCCGAGGGGACAGGGTCCCATGAGCAGTTCTTC	CASSSEGTGSHEQFF
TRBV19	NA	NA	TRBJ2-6	TGTGCCAGTAGTATTCTGCAGGGAACCTCCTCTGGGGCCAACGTCCTGACTTTC	CASSILQGTSSGANVLTF
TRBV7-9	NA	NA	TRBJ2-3	TGTGCCAGCAGGTCGGACACAAACACAGATACGCAGTATTTT	CASRSDTNTDTQYF
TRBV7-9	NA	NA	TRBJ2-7	TGTGCCAGCAGCTCAAAGCTTTACGAGCAGTACTTC	CASSSKLYEQYF
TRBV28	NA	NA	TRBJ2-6	TGTGCCAGCAGTTTCCGGTCCGGGGCCAACGTCCTGACTTTC	CASSFRSGANVLTF
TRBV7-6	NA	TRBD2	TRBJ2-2	TGTGCCAGCAGCGGACGCGGGGGACTCACCGGGGAGCTGTTTTTT	CASSGRGGLTGELFF
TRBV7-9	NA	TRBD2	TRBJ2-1	TGTGCCAGCAGCTTCGCGGCTAGCGGGAGGGGGGAGCAGTTCTTC	CASSFAASGRGEQFF
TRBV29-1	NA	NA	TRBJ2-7	TGCAGCGTCCCCACCGAGTTGAGGTTTGAATACGAGCAGTACTTC	CSVPTELRFEYEQYF
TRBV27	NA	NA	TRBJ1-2	TGTGCCAGCAGTCCTCGGACAAATTTAGGAGGCTACACCTTC	CASSPRTNLGGYTF
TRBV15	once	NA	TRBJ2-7	TGTGCCACCAGCAGAGGGCAGGTATTCGAGCAGTACTTC	CATSRGQVFEQYF
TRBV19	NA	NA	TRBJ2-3	TGTGCCAGTAGTATGAGGGACACATCAGATACGCAGTATTTT	CASSMRDTSDTQYF
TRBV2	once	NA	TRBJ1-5	TGTGCCAGCTCCCTTACAGGGTTCGATCAGCCCCAGCATTTT	CASSLTGFDQPQHF
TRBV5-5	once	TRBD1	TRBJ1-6	TGTGCCAGCAGCTTTACAGGGGTAAATTCACCCCTCCACTTT	CASSFTGVNSPLHF
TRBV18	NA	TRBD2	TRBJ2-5	TGTGCCAGCTCACCAAAAGCGGGGGGCAGGACCCAAGAGACCCAGTACTTC	CASSPKAGGRTQETQYF
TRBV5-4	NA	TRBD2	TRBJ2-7	TGTGCCAGCAGCTTGGGGGTGAGGCGGGGGGCAGCCTACGAGCAGTACTTC	CASSLGVRRGAAYEQYF
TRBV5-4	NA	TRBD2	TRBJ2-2	TGTGCCAGCAAAGCTAGCGGTGGCACCGGGGAGCTGTTTTTT	CASKASGGTGELFF
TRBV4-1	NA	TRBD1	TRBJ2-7	TGCGCCAGCAGCCACAGGGGCGGGGACAGGGGGCGCGGCGAGCAGTACTTC	CASSHRGGDRGRGEQYF
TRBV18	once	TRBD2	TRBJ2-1	TGTGCCAGCTCACCAACTAGCGGGAGGCAATACAATGAGCAGTTCTTC	CASSPTSGRQYNEQFF
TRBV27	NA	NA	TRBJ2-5	TGTGCCAGCAGTTTGGGGCCCCCCCGAGAGTTCCAGTACTTC	CASSLGPPREFQYF
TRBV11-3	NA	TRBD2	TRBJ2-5	TGTGCCAGCAGCATCCGACTAGCGGGGGGTTTGGGGGAGACCCAGTACTTC	CASSIRLAGGLGETQYF
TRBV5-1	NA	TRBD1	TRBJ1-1	TGCGCCAGCAGCGCGGGGACAGGGCCGAACACTGAAGCTTTCTTT	CASSAGTGPNTEAFF